This record concerns one T cell receptor (beta chain) sequence. Germline and junction disagree at one end, which may indicate a read error. The controls, all healthy individuals, were blood bank volunteers in Maryland, USA. The data are from a study of neurological immune-mediated disorders. Germline V lookup: CDR1 SGHVS, CDR2 FNYEAQ. The CDR3 length is 15 residues. Synthesis of cDNA was performed by 5'RACE using 10-nucleotide random UMIs. TCRdb called the 5' RACE reads again in MiXCR, with one record for every CDR3 protein. The data hold about 79,000 distinct CDR3 sequences, with roughly an eighth observed a single time.

This TCR was recovered from a woman between 50 and 59 years old in good health. The V and J genes are TRBV7-6 and TRBJ2-3; D is unresolved. Material: PBMCs. CDR3 bases: TGTGTCAGCAGCTTAGCCAGACCAGGCACAGATTCGCAGTATTTT. It encodes CVSSLARPGTDSQYF.